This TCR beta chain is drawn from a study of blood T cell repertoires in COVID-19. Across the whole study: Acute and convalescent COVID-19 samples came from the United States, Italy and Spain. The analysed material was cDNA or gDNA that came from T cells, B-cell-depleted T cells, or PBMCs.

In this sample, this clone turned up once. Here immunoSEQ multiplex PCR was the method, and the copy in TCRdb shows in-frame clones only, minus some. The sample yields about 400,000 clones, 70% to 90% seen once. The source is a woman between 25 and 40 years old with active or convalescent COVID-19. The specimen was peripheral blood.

The CDR3 reads CASSLSGTSGSNEQFF. CDR3 in DNA: TGTGCCAGCAGTTTATCGGGGACTAGCGGGAGTAATGAGCAGTTCTTC. The chain links TRBV27 to TRBJ2-1; 14 bases match TRBD2. With V trimmed by 0 bases and J by 7 bases, 2 bases remained unmatched. CDR3 length: 16 amino acids. CDR1 is MNHEY and CDR2 is SMNVEV in the germline V gene (reference sequence).